This T cell receptor (beta chain) stems from a study of OX40 agonist ivuxolimab in advanced cancers. The wider study: In three patients, partial responses were observed, one with hepatocellular carcinoma and two with cutaneous melanoma.

Sequencing was performed with immunoSEQ multiplex PCR; in TCRdb, only in-frame clones are kept and a portion is missing. The sample holds around 60,000 clones, around 83% seen once. Trimming left V 5 bases short and J 0 bases short, with 14 bases between. This CDR3 contains 16 residues. Germline V lookup: CDR1 LNHDA, CDR2 SQIVND (reference sequence). Sequencing was performed on CD4+ or CD8+ T cells sorted from blood, taken in a trial of the OX40 agonist ivuxolimab. This TCR came from an adult with an advanced solid tumor such as melanoma, head and neck, liver or kidney cancer. The V and J genes are TRBV19 and TRBJ1-3; D not certain. CDR3 DNA: TGTGCCAGTAGTTCTTCACTGTCGAGCTCTGGAAACACCATATATTTT. This translates into CASSSSLSSSGNTIYF.